Listed below are T cell receptor beta chains from one sample, sequenced in a study of memory B cells and T cells in multiple sclerosis. Sequencing used immunoSEQ multiplex PCR; TCRdb keeps in-frame clones, though not all of them. The sample lists roughly 30,000 clones, 86% occurring once. The antigens for these receptors are not known. Sample: PBMCs from blood kept in culture. The receptors were sampled from a human donor with multiple sclerosis. Each CDR3 is given with its conserved first and last residue. Fields, in order: CDR3 protein, CDR3 DNA, clone size, V gene, D gene, J gene. D genes are given only for firm matches. The size entry is marked missing in some rows and otherwise reads once, few, many or a size class.

CSVELGSNTEAFF,TGCAGCGTTGAGTTGGGGTCGAACACTGAAGCTTTCTTT,NA,TRBV29-1,NA,TRBJ1-1
CASSRAPGLAGSIDEQFF,TGTGCCAGCAGCCGCGCACCGGGACTAGCGGGTTCAATCGATGAGCAGTTCTTC,NA,TRBV9,TRBD2,TRBJ2-1
CASSLGGPTGVRALHF,TGCGCCAGCAGCTTGGGTGGACCGACCGGCGTTCGGGCCCTCCACTTT,NA,TRBV5-1,NA,TRBJ1-6
CASSPGTGVYGYTF,TGTGCCAGCAGCCCCGGGACAGGGGTTTATGGCTACACCTTC,NA,TRBV6-5,TRBD1,TRBJ1-2
CARSPPTGAYEQYF,TGTGCCAGGAGCCCACCCACAGGGGCCTACGAGCAGTACTTC,NA,TRBV7-3,TRBD1,TRBJ2-7
CASSLAPGDEQYF,TGTGCTAGCAGCTTAGCGCCGGGTGACGAGCAGTACTTC,NA,TRBV7-7,NA,TRBJ2-7
CASSAMGSRVETQYF,TGTGCCAGCAGCGCAATGGGCTCGAGGGTGGAGACCCAGTACTTC,few,TRBV9,NA,TRBJ2-5
CASSGDRSSYEQYF,TGTGCCAGCAGCGGGGACAGGAGCTCCTACGAGCAGTACTTC,few,TRBV2,TRBD1,TRBJ2-7
CASSAREGRNEKLFF,TGTGCCAGCAGCGCGAGGGAGGGGAGGAATGAAAAACTGTTTTTT,NA,TRBV9,NA,TRBJ1-4
CASSLGQRTDTQYF,TGTGCCAGCAGTCTTGGACAGCGCACAGATACGCAGTATTTT,NA,TRBV2,NA,TRBJ2-3
CASSYSRVTANEQFF,TGTGCCAGCAGTTACTCGAGGGTGACAGCCAATGAGCAGTTCTTC,NA,TRBV6-5,NA,TRBJ2-1
CAISGQGYEQYF,TGTGCCATCAGCGGACAGGGCTACGAGCAGTACTTC,NA,TRBV10-3,TRBD1,TRBJ2-7
CASRDTIGEIQETQYF,TGCGCCAGCCGCGACACTATCGGGGAGATCCAAGAGACCCAGTACTTC,NA,TRBV5-1,NA,TRBJ2-5
CASSPSGVSYNEQFF,TGCGCCAGCAGTCCTAGCGGGGTGTCCTACAATGAGCAGTTCTTC,NA,TRBV5-1,TRBD2,TRBJ2-1
CSARDPGSPLHF,TGCAGCGCCAGGGACCCCGGTTCACCCCTCCACTTT,few,TRBV29-1,NA,TRBJ1-6